The next 15 T cell receptor beta chains were all read from a single sample in a study of CD8+ T cells in alopecia areata. Sequencing used cDNA as its template, made by extracting RNA and reverse transcribing it. Generated by immunoSEQ multiplex PCR, the TCRdb table keeps only in-frame clones and is missing some. The sample shows under 20,000 clones, none of them appearing just once. After pooling, cutaneous lymph node cells were sorted with CD4, CD8alpha, NKG2D, NKG2ACE and other markers. Material: CD8+ T cells sorted from a lymph node. The receptors come from a C3H/HeJ mouse with alopecia areata. For this mouse line, the MHC haplotype is H2-k.

This clone was seen ten or more times. These gene names are mouse names. The read halts 4 residues ahead of the CDR3 end, with the missing end drawn from the germline J gene. The chain couples TRBV13-3 to TRBJ2-1, with TRBD2 matching 9 bases. Germline V gene lookup returns CDR1 NNHDY and CDR2 SYVADS. After removal of 3 bases from V and 2 bases from J, the junction contained 0 bases not matched to a gene. The CDR3 is 14 residues long. The sequenced CDR3 bases are TGTGCCAGCAGTGGGACTGGGGACTATGCT. This codes for CASSGTGDYA. The full CDR3 sequence reads CASSGTGDYAEQFF.

This clone was seen more than once but under ten times. The gene names given are mouse names. The CDR3 is cut off 4 residues early in the read; its end comes from the germline J gene. The V call is TRBV17, the J call TRBJ2-1; 10 nucleotides match TRBD2. The CDR3 extends over 15 amino acids. Germline-derived CDR1 and CDR2 are MNHDT and YYDKIL. J was trimmed by 2 bases and V by 4 bases; bases with no gene match: 2. The CDR3 loop reads CASSTGGAHYAEQFF. The part of the CDR3 DNA that was read is TGTGCTAGCAGTACTGGGGGGGCGCACTATGCT.

On this clone itself: These gene names are mouse names. From the germline J gene comes the end of the CDR3, since the read stops 4 residues before it. The chain is built from TRBV29 and TRBJ1-4; 10 bases align to TRBD1. CDR1 is MSHET, CDR2 SYDVDS, per germline. The junction had 5 bases not matched to a gene; V was cut back by 5 bases and J by 5 bases. The CDR3 spans 15 residues. The CDR3 loop is CASSPPGQGNERLFF. The covered CDR3 bases are TGTGCTAGCAGTCCACCGGGACAGGGGAACGAA. Full variable domain (remainder filled in from reference TRBV29 and TRBJ1-4): DMKVTQMPRYLIKRMGENVLLECGQDMSHETMYWYRQDPGLGLQLIYISYDVDSNSEGDIPKGYRVSRKKREHFSLILDSAKTNQTSVYFCASSPPGQGNERLFFGHGTKLSVL.

This clone was seen a few times. Gene names follow the mouse nomenclature. The read terminates 4 residues before the CDR3 end, so the remaining end is supplied by the germline J gene. The chain couples TRBV13-1 to TRBJ1-4, with TRBD1 identical over 7 bases. After removal of 0 bases from V and 0 bases from J, the junction contained 2 bases not matched to a gene. CDR3 length: 16 amino acids. The germline CDR1 and CDR2 sequences are NSHNY and SYGAGN. The CDR3: CASSDGDRVSNERLFF. The covered CDR3 bases are TGTGCCAGCAGTGATGGGGACAGAGTTTCCAACGAA.

This clone was counted only a few times. Gene names are mouse gene names. The read halts 4 residues ahead of the CDR3 end, with the missing end drawn from the germline J gene. The chain employs TRBV19 and TRBJ2-3; the match to TRBD2 covers 7 bases. The CDR3 contains 15 residues. Per germline, CDR1 FNHDT and CDR2 SITEND (reference sequence). With V trimmed by 4 bases and J by 0 bases, 5 bases remained unmatched. The CDR3 spells CASSSNWGSAETLYF. CDR3 DNA, as far as it was read: TGTGCCAGCAGTTCCAACTGGGGTAGTGCAGAA.

This clone was detected ten times or more. The gene symbols are mouse symbols. Sequencing ends 4 residues short of the CDR3 end; the germline J gene provides the rest. The genes are TRBV13-3 and TRBJ2-2; D remains unclear. Trimming cost V 4 bases and J 0 bases, with 7 bases left between them. The CDR3 consists of 14 residues. Germline CDR1 and CDR2: NNHDY and SYVADS. CDR3 DNA, as far as it was read: TGTGCCAGCAGTCCTGCCCCAAACACCGGG. Translating it yields CASSPAPNTG. From start to end, the CDR3 is CASSPAPNTGQLYF. The variable domain in full, with the rest retrieved from reference TRBV13-3 and TRBJ2-2, is EAAVTQSPRSKVAVTGGKVTLSCHQTNNHDYMYWYRQDTGHGLRLIHYSYVADSTEKGDIPDGYKASRPSQENFSLILELASLSQTAVYFCASSPAPNTGQLYFGEGSKLTVL.

As to this clone: Gene names and germline match the mouse. The read terminates 4 residues before the CDR3 end, so the remaining end is supplied by the germline J gene. The rearrangement links TRBV13-3 to TRBJ2-5, with TRBD1 matching over 7 bases. Germline loops: CDR1 NNHDY, CDR2 SYVADS. The CDR3 is 15 residues long. CDR3: CASSDTDRAKDTQYF. Partial CDR3 DNA: TGTGCCAGCAGTGATACCGACAGGGCGAAAGAC.

This clone was seen many times. Gene names and germline refer to mouse. The read ends 4 residues before the CDR3 terminus; that terminus is restored from the germline J gene. J is TRBJ2-3 and V is TRBV13-3, with a possible D match to TRBD1 (6 bases). V was shortened by 2 bases and J by 3 bases, with 16 bases between the two germline ends. The length of the CDR3 is 16 residues. The V gene's germline CDR1 is NNHDY and CDR2 SYVADS. The part of the CDR3 DNA that was read is TGTGCCAGCAGTGAGCCCACAGGGAAACGGGCAGAA. This encodes CASSEPTGKRAE. The whole CDR3 is CASSEPTGKRAETLYF.

This clone has ten or more counts. All gene names here are mouse names. Read coverage stops 4 residues before the CDR3 terminus; the germline J gene supplies the remainder. The gene calls are TRBV17 and TRBJ2-7; TRBD2 agrees at 7 bases. This CDR3 spans 14 amino acids. Germline V CDR1 and CDR2: MNHDT, YYDKIL. The CDR3 DNA, read in part, is TGTGCTAGCAGTAGAGATATTGGGGGGTAT. It codes for CASSRDIGGY. The complete CDR3 reads CASSRDIGGYEQYF. Full variable domain (outside the CDR3, taken from reference TRBV17 and TRBJ2-7): DTTVKQNPRYKLARVGKPVNLICSQTMNHDTMYWYQKKPNQAPKLLLFYYDKILNREADTFEKFQSSRPNNSFCSLYIGSAGLEYSAMYLCASSRDIGGYEQYFGPGTRLTVL.

About this clone itself: Genes here carry mouse names. The CDR3 end falls 4 residues outside the read, so it is completed with the germline J gene. The V call is TRBV19, the J call TRBJ2-4; D possibly corresponds to TRBD1 (6 bases). Germline CDR1 reads FNHDT; CDR2 reads SITEND (reference sequence). The CDR3 has 13 residues. The CDR3 reads CASNSGEGNTLYF. The part of the CDR3 DNA that was read is TGTGCCAGCAACTCAGGGGAGGGAAAC.

This clone was detected a few times. Any gene name here is a mouse gene name. The missing CDR3 end, 4 residues past where the read stops, is filled in from the germline J gene. The chain is built from TRBV19 and TRBJ2-3; 8 nucleotides align to TRBD2. V lost 9 bases to trimming and J lost 0 bases; unmatched junction nucleotides: 6. The CDR3 spans 14 residues. CDR1 and CDR2 (germline): FNHDT, SITEND (reference sequence). The CDR3 DNA, read in part, is TGTGCCACAGGACTGGGAGCTAGTGCAGAA. Its protein is CATGLGASAE. The entire CDR3 protein is CATGLGASAETLYF.

This clone appeared many times. Gene names denote mouse genes. The CDR3 end lies 4 residues beyond the end of the read and is filled in from the germline J gene. J is TRBJ2-1 and V is TRBV1, with D possibly being TRBD1 (6 bases). CDR1 is NSQYPW, CDR2 LRSPGD, per germline (reference sequence). Trimming removed 2 bases at V and 3 bases at J, with 11 bases between. The CDR3 is 15 residues long. The CDR3 bases that were read are TGCACCTGCAGTGCAAGCCAGGGGAGCTATGCT. Translated: CTCSASQGSYA. The whole CDR3 sequence is CTCSASQGSYAEQFF.

Concerning this clone: Genes and germline come from the mouse. Read data end 4 residues before the CDR3 end; the end is taken from the germline J gene. The chain is built from TRBV31 and TRBJ2-3, with 13 bases that match TRBD2. V shed 3 bases, J shed 1 base, and the junction held 10 bases outside the gene matches. This CDR3 is 18 amino acids long. Germline values: CDR1 GKSSPN, CDR2 SITVG. CDR3 DNA (partial): TGTGCCTGGAGGAACCGGGACTGGGGGGGAGGAGGTGCAGAA. Translating gives CAWRNRDWGGGGAE. The CDR3 in its entirety is CAWRNRDWGGGGAETLYF. The full variable domain, completed using reference TRBV31 and TRBJ2-3, is AQTIHQWPVAEIKAVGSPLSLGCTIKGKSSPNLYWYWQATGGTLQQLFYSITVGQVESVVQLNLSASRPKDDQFILSTEKLLLSHSGFYLCAWRNRDWGGGGAETLYFGSGTRLTVL.

This clone was counted between two and nine times. All gene names here are mouse names. The read is 4 residues too short to cover the CDR3 end, so that end is filled in from the germline J gene. The chain combines TRBV1 with TRBJ2-7, with TRBD1 as a possible D gene (6 bases). CDR3 length: 14 amino acids. Germline loops: CDR1 NSQYPW, CDR2 LRSPGD (reference sequence). With 3 bases removed from V and 1 base from J, the gap between germline ends came to 10 bases. CDR3 in amino acids: CTCSAAGTSYEQYF. CDR3 DNA (partial): TGCACCTGCAGTGCGGCCGGGACATCCTAT.

This clone was picked up many times. Any gene name here is a mouse gene name. The CDR3 end falls 4 residues outside the read, so it is completed with the germline J gene. The chain carries TRBV14 and TRBJ2-7; no clear D. The germline gives CDR1 SGHDT, CDR2 FRDEAV. The CDR3 is 13 amino acids. The covered CDR3 bases are TGTGCCAGCAGTTTCAGACAAAATTAT. This sequence encodes CASSFRQNY. The entire CDR3 reads CASSFRQNYEQYF.